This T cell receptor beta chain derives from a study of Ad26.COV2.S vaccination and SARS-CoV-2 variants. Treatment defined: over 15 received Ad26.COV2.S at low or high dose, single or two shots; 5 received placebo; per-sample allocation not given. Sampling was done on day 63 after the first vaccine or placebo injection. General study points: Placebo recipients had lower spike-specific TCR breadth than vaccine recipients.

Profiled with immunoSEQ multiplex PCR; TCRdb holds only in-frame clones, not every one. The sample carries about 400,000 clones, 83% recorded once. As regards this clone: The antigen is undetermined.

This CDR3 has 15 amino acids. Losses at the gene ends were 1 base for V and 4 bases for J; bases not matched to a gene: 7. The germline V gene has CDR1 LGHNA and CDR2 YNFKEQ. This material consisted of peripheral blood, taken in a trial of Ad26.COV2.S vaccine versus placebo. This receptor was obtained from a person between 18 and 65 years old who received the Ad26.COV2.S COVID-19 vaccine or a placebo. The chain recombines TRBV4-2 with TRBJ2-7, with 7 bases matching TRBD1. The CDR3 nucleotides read TGTGCCAGCAGCCAAGTCTGGGACAGTTCATACGAGCAGTACTTC. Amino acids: CASSQVWDSSYEQYF.